The count of the clone carrying this TCR beta chain is one. As yet, its antigen is unknown. PBMCs had their origin in fresh peripheral blood (around 10 ml). Trimming left V 1 base short and J 7 bases short, with 16 bases between. CDR1 SGHRS and CDR2 YFSETQ come from the germline V gene. CDR3 length equals 15 residues. This record comes from a study of Graves' ophthalmopathy and Graves' hyperthyroidism. Study at large: At the time of initial diagnosis and before any treatment, peripheral blood was collected.

General study results and limits: Appearing in blood as well were most expanded thyroid clonotypes above 0.001 frequency.

The authors amplified TCR beta CDR3 regions from RNA transcripts. Amplification began with first-round RT-PCR using HTBI primers, then second-round multiplex PCR was performed. TCRdb reprocessed the multiplex PCR reads with MiXCR, giving one entry per CDR3 protein. The sample holds 650,000 to 800,000 distinct CDR3 sequences; roughly two fifths are singletons and the top ten take 3% to 3.5%. The chain is built from TRBV5-1 and TRBJ2-3, with D uncertain. What was sequenced was peripheral blood. The receptor was isolated from an adult man with Graves' ophthalmopathy. As DNA, the CDR3 is TGCGCCAGCAGCTTGAGGACGGTTGGTTCAAATACGCAGTATTTT. Amino acid sequence: CASSLRTVGSNTQYF.